This T cell receptor (beta chain) was documented in a study of T-cell memory formation after mild COVID-19. Study observations and caveats: Detection of some responders pre-infection suggested pre-existing cross-reactive memory T cells participated. The CD4+ clones that contracted clustered mainly within CM and EM, and the CD8+ clones concentrated in EMRA. Clones that shrank (day 15 to 85) were balanced CD4/CD8, whereas later expanders leaned CD4+.

TCR alpha and TCR beta cDNA libraries with sample barcodes and UMIs came from 5'RACE using constant-segment primers. MiXCR, run by TCRdb on the 5' RACE reads, gives a single entry per CDR3 protein. Of about 88,000 distinct CDR3 sequences listed, 20% to 30% are singletons. There are a few counts of this clonotype. Its antigen is not identified. The germline V and J ends were trimmed by 5 bases and 0 bases, with 10 bases remaining between them. Germline V CDR1 and CDR2: SEHNR, FQNEAQ (reference sequence). The CDR3 has 15 amino acids. The chain links TRBV7-9 to TRBJ2-2, with D perhaps TRBD2 (7 bases). The TCR was taken from a man aged 18 to 29 who had mild COVID-19 (a few samples of this study predate the infection). Cell type and time point are not known. The sample was PBMCs or a T cell subset sorted from them (not recorded which). The CDR3 is CASSPRGPNTGELFF. The CDR3 DNA sequence: TGTGCCAGCAGCCCGCGGGGGCCGAACACCGGGGAGCTGTTTTTT.